This T cell receptor (beta chain) was profiled in a study of cytomegalovirus exposure and HLA in healthy donors. Whole-study context: Researchers previously reported finding fewer than 140 million unique TCR beta sequences from 170 million or so T cells.

Likely unrecorded immune exposures existed in these nominally healthy donors. V lost 7 bases and J lost 7; bases outside the gene matches: 7. The CDR3 covers 13 residues. CDR1 SGHRS and CDR2 YFSETQ come from the germline V gene. Vbeta (60) and Jbeta (13) primers were used in the PCR. Here immunoSEQ multiplex PCR was the method, and the copy in TCRdb shows in-frame clones only, minus some. The profile shows about 150,000 clones, about 85% of them singletons. The TCR comes from a young man in good health and CMV-seropositive. V is TRBV5-1 and J is TRBJ2-1; 8 nucleotides agree with TRBD2. The sample was PBMCs. Here the CDR3 DNA reads TGCGCCAGCGCCGGCGAGCGGGGGAATGAGCAGTTCTTC. The encoded protein is CASAGERGNEQFF.